This TCR beta chain stems from a study of cytomegalovirus exposure and HLA in healthy donors. Findings of the study overall: For presence/absence analyses, sequencing depth was assumed to be roughly uniform across donors. Most TCR sequences were seen very rarely across donors, but some public TCRs occurred in many.

On this clone: Antigen: not known.

Germline V CDR1 and CDR2: SEHNR, FQNEAQ (reference sequence). This CDR3 has 15 amino acids. V was shortened by 5 bases and J by 9 bases, with 17 bases between the two germline ends. Vbeta (60) and Jbeta (13) primers were used in the PCR. Clones were sequenced by immunoSEQ multiplex PCR, and TCRdb holds only the in-frame ones, with some missing. The sample includes around 150,000 clones. This TCR was sampled from a man younger than 45 in good health and CMV-seronegative. The rearrangement links TRBV7-9 to TRBJ1-6, with D possibly being TRBD1 (5 bases). The sample was PBMCs. As DNA, the CDR3 is TGTGCCAGCAGCGCCCGGCCGTTCGGGGGTTCACCCCTCCACTTT. It specifies CASSARPFGGSPLHF.